This TCR beta chain was identified in a study of regulatory T cells in long-lasting Graves disease. Relying on iRepertoire HTBI primers and Arm-PCR of CDR3 regions, the team built TCR beta libraries. TCRdb re-called the multiplex PCR reads with MiXCR, one entry per CDR3 protein. The sample records over 450,000 distinct CDR3 sequences, about 12% being singletons. Indicated time point: newly diagnosed GD, antithyroid drugs for less than 3 months. Researchers made the TCR library from RNA that was extracted from PBMCs. This clonotype was counted at least ten times. From germline, CDR1 is SQVTM and CDR2 ANQGSEA. V was clipped by 4 bases and J by 4 bases, with 7 bases between them. The CDR3 is made up of 11 amino acids. These data also featured in a second study, about T cells in Graves' hyperthyroidism and ophthalmopathy.

This specimen was peripheral blood mononuclear cells (PBMCs), taken at new diagnosis, from a patient treated with antithyroid drugs. The V and J genes are TRBV29-1 and TRBJ1-1; D gene uncertain. The receptor comes from a woman in her thirties with Graves disease. CDR3 sequence: CSVAVSTEAFF. Written as DNA, the CDR3 is TGCAGCGTTGCGGTTTCCACTGAAGCTTTCTTT.